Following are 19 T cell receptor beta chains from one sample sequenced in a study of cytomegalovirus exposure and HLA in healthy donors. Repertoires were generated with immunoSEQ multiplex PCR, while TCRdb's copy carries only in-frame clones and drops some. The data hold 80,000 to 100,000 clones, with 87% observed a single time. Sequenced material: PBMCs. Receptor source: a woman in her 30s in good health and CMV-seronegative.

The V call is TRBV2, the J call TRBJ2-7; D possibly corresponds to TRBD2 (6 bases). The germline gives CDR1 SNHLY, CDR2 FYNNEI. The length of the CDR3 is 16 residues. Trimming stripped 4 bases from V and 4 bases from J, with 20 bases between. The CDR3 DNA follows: TGTGCCAGCAGTGTTAACCGGGGTCTGGGGGGTTACGAGCAGTACTTC. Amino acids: CASSVNRGLGGYEQYF.

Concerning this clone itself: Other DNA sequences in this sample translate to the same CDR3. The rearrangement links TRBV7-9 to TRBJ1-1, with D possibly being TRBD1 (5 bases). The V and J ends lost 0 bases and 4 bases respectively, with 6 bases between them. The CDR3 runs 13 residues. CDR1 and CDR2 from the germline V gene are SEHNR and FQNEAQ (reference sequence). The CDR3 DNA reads TGTGCCAGCAGCTTAGCGGGGCGCACTGAAGCTTTCTTT. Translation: CASSLAGRTEAFF.

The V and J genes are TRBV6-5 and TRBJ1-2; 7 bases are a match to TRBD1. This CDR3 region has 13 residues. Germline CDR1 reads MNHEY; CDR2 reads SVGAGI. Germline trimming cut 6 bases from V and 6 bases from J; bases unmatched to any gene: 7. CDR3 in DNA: TGTGCCAGCAGCCGAAGACAGGGAAATGGCTACACCTTC. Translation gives CASSRRQGNGYTF.

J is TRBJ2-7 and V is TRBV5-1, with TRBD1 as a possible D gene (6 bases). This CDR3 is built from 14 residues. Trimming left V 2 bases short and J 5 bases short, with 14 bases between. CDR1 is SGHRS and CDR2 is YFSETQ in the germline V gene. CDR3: CASSLTQGLDEQYF. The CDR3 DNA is TGCGCCAGCAGCTTAACACAGGGTCTCGACGAGCAGTACTTC.

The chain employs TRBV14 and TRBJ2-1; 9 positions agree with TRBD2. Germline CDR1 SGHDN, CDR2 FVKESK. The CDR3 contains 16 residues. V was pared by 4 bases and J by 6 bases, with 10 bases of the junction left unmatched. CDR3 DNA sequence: TGTGCCAGCAGCCTGGGCAGGCGGACTAGCGCCAATGAGCAGTTCTTC. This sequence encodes CASSLGRRTSANEQFF. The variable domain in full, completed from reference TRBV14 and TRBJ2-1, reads EAGVTQFPSHSVIEKGQTVTLRCDPISGHDNLYWYRRVMGKEIKFLLHFVKESKQDESGMPNNRFLAERTGGTYSTLKVQPAELEDSGVYFCASSLGRRTSANEQFFGPGTRLTVL.

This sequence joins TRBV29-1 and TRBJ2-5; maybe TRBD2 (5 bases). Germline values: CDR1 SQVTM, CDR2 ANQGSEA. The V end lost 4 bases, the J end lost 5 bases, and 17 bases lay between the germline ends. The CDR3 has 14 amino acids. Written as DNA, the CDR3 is TGCAGCGTTGTGGACGGGTCGCGAGGGGAGACCCAGTACTTC. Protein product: CSVVDGSRGETQYF.

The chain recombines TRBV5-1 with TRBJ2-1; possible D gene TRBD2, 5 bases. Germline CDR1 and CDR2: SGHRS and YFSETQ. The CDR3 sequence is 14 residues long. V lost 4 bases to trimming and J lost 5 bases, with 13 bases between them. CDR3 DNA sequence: TGCGCCAGCAGCCCACTGGGGAGAAACAATGAGCAGTTCTTC. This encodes CASSPLGRNNEQFF.

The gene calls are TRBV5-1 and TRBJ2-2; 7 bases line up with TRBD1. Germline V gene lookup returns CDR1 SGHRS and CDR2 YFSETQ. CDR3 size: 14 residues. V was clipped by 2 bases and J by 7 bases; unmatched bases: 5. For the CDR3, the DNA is TGCGCCAGCAGCTTAAGACAGGGTAACGGGGAGCTGTTTTTT. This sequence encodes CASSLRQGNGELFF.

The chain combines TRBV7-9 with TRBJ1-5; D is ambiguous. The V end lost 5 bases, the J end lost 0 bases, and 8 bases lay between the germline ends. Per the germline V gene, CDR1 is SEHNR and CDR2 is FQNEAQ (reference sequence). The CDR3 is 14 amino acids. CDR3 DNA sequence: TGTGCCAGCAGCGGCATCAATAGCAATCAGCCCCAGCATTTT. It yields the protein CASSGINSNQPQHF. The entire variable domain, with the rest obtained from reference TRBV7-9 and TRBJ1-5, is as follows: DTGVSQNPRHKITKRGQNVTFRCDPISEHNRLYWYRQTLGQGPEFLTYFQNEAQLEKSRLLSDRFSAERPKGSFSTLEIQRTEQGDSAMYLCASSGINSNQPQHFGDGTRLSIL.

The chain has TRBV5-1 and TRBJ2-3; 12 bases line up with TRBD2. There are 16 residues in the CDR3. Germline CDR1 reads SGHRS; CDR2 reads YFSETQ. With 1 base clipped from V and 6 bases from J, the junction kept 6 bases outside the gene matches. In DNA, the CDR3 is TGCGCCAGCAGCTTGTTATCTAGCGGGGGGGCGGATACGCAGTATTTT. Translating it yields CASSLLSSGGADTQYF.

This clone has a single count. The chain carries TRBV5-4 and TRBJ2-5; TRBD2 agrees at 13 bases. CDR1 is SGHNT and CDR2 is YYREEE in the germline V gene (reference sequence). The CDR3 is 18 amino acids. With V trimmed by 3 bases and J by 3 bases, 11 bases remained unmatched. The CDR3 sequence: CASSYPGTSGAGEETQYF. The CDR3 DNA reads TGTGCCAGCAGCTACCCCGGGACTAGCGGGGCTGGGGAAGAGACCCAGTACTTC.

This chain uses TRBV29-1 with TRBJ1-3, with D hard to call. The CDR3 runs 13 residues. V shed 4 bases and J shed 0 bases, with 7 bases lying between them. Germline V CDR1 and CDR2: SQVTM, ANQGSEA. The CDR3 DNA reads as TGCAGCGTTGGGGCCCTCTCTGGAAACACCATATATTTT. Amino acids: CSVGALSGNTIYF.

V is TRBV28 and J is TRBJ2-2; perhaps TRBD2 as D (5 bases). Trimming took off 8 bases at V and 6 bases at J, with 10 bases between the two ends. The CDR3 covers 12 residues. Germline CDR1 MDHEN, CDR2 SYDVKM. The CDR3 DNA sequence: TGTGCCAGCTCCTGGGGAGCCGGGGAGCTGTTTTTT. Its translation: CASSWGAGELFF.

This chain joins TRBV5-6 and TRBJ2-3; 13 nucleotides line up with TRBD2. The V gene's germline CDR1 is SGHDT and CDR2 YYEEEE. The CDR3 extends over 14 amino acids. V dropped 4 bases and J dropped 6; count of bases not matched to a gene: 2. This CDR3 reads CASSGLAGADTQYF. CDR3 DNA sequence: TGTGCCAGCAGCGGACTAGCGGGAGCCGATACGCAGTATTTT.

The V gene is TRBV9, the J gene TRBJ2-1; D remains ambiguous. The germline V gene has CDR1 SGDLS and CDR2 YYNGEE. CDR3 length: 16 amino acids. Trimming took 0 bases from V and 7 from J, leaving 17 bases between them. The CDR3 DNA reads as TGTGCCAGCAGCGTAGCAAGTCTAGGATCAGATAATGAGCAGTTCTTC. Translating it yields CASSVASLGSDNEQFF.

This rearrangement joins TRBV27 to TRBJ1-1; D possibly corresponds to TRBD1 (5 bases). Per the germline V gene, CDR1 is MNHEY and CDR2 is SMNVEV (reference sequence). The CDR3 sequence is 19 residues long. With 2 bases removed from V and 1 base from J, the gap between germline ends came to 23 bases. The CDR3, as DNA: TGTGCCAGCAGTTTAGGAGGGGCGGCAGGCCTCTTTGGGAACACTGAAGCTTTCTTT. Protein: CASSLGGAAGLFGNTEAFF.

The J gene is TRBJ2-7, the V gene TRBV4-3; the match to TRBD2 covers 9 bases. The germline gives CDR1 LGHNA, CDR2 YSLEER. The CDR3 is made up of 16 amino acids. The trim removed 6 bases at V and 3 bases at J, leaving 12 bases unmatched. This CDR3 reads CASSRSGTSHIYEQYF. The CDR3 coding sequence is TGCGCCAGCAGTCGTTCCGGGACTAGCCACATCTACGAGCAGTACTTC.

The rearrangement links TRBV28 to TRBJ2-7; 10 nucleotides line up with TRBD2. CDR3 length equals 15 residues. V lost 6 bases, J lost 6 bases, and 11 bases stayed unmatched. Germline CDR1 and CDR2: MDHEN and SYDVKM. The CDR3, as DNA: TGTGCCAGCAGGATGTGGGCTAGCGGGAGCGGCGAGCAGTACTTC. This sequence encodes CASRMWASGSGEQYF.

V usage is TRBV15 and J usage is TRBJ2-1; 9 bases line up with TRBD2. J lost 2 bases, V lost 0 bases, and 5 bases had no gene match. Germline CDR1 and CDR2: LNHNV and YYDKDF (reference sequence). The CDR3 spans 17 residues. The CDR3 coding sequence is TGTGCCACCAGCAGAGATAATAGCGGGAGCACCTACAATGAGCAGTTCTTC. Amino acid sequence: CATSRDNSGSTYNEQFF.